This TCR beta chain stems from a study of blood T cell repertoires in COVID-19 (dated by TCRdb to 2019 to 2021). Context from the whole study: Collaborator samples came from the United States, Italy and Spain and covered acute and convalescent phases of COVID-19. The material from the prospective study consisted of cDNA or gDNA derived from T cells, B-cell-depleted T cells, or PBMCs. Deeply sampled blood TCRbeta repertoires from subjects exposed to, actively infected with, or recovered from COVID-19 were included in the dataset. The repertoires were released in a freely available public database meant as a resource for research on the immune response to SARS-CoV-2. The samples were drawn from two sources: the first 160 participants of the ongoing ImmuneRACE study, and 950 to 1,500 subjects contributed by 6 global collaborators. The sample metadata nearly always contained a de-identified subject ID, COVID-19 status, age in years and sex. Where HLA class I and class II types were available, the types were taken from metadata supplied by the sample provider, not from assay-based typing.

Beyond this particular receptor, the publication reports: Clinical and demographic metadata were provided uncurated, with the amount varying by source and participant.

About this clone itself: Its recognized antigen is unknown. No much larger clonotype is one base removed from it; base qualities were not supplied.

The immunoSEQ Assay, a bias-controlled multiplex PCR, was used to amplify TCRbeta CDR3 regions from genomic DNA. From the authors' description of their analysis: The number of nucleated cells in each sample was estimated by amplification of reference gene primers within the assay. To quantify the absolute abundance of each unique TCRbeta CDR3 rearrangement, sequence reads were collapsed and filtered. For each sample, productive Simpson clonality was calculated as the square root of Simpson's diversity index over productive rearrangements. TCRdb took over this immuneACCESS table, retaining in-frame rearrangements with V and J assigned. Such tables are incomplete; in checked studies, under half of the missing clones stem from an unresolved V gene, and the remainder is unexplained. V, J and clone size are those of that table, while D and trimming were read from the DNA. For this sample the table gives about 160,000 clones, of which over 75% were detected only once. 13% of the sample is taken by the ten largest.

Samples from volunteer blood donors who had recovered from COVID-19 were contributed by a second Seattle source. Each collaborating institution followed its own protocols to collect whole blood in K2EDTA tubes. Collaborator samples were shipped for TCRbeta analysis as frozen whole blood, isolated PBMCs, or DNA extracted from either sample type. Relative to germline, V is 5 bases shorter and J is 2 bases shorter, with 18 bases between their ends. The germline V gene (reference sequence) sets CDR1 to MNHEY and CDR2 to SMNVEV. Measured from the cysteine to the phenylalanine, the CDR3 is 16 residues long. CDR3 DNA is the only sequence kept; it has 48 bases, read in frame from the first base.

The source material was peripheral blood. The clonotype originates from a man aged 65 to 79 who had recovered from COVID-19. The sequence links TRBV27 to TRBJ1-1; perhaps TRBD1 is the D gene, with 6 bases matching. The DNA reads TGTGCCAGCAGTAGTATAAGGGGACACGGAAACACTGAAGCTTTCTTT. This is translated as CASSSIRGHGNTEAFF.